This T cell receptor (beta chain) was recovered during a study of cytomegalovirus exposure and HLA in healthy donors. Among the donors, all were healthy bone marrow donors. Findings of the study overall: Among the CMV-associated chains, a few were confirmed in vitro as specific for CMV antigens.

PCR employed 60 Vbeta and 13 Jbeta primers. The method was immunoSEQ multiplex PCR; TCRdb's version includes in-frame clones alone and lacks a portion of them. The sample carries fewer than 250,000 clones, under 80% recorded once. This CDR3 contains 12 residues. Deletions cut 6 bases from V and 7 bases from J, with 9 bases between. CDR1 is MNHNY and CDR2 is SVGAGI in the germline V gene (reference sequence). As to this clone: Its antigen remains unidentified.

This TCR derives from a girl aged 2-10 years in good health and CMV-seronegative. Sequences were obtained from PBMCs. The chain carries TRBV6-6 and TRBJ2-2; D not certain. CDR3 sequence: CASSSAGGELFF. The CDR3 DNA reads as TGTGCCAGCAGCTCCGCCGGCGGGGAGCTGTTTTTT.